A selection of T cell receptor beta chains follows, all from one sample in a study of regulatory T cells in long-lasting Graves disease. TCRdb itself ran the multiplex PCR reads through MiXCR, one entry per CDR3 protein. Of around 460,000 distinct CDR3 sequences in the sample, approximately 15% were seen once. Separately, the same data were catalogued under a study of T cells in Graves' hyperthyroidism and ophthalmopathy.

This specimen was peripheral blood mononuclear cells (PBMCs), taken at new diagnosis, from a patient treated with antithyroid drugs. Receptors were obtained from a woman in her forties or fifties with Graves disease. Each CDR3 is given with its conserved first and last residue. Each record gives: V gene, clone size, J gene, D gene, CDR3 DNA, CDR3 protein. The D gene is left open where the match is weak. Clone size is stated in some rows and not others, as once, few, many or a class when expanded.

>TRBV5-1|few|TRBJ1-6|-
TGCGCCAGCAGCTTGGCCGCAGTCAATTCACCCCTCCACTTT
CASSLAAVNSPLHF
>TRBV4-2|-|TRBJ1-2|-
TGTGCCAGCAGCCAAGATACACTCTACTATGGCTACACCTTC
CASSQDTLYYGYTF
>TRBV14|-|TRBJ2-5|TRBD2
TGTGCCAGCAGCCAAGATTACGGCGGGAGAGGTGGGACCCAGTACTTC
CASSQDYGGRGGTQYF
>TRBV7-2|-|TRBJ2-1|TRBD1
TGTGCCAGCAGCCCCCCTGACAGGGCCCTCTACAATGAGCAGTTCTTC
CASSPPDRALYNEQFF
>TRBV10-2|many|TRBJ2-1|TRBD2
TGCGCCGGGGGGACTAGCGACTACAATGAGCAGTTCTTC
CAGGTSDYNEQFF
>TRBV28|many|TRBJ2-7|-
TGTGCCACCAACCCGACGGAGGCCTACGAGCAGTACTTC
CATNPTEAYEQYF
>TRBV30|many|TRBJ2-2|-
TGTGCCTGGAATTACCTCAACACCGGGGAGCTGTTTTTT
CAWNYLNTGELFF
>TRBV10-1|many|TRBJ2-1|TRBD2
TGCGCCAGCAGTGAGTTTGTGACAGTTAGCGGGGACAATGAGCAGTTCTTC
CASSEFVTVSGDNEQFF
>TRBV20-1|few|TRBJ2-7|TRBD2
TGCAGTGCCAGCCATGGTAGCGGGAGTTCCTACGAGCAGTACTTC
CSASHGSGSSYEQYF
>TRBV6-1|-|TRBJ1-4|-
TGTGCCAGCAGTGATGGGACACTGAATGAAAAACTGTTTTTT
CASSDGTLNEKLFF
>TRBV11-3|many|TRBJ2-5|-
TGTGCCAGCAGCTACGGGACGCAAGGGACCCAGTACTTC
CASSYGTQGTQYF
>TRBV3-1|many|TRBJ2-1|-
TGTGCCAGCAGCCAAGGGATAGGGACCGATTTCCATGAGCAGTTCTTC
CASSQGIGTDFHEQFF
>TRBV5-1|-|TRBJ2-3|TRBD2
TGCGCCAGCAGCTTGGGGTCTAGCGGGAGGAGGACAGATACGCAGTATTTT
CASSLGSSGRRTDTQYF
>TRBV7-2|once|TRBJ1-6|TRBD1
TGTGCCAGCAGCTCGAGACCCCGGGGGCAGGGGGCTAATTCACCCCTCCACTTT
CASSSRPRGQGANSPLHF
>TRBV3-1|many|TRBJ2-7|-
TGTGCCAGCAGCCAAGGTACGGGATCCTACGAGCAGTACTTC
CASSQGTGSYEQYF
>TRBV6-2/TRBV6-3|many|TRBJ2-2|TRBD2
TGTGCCAGCAGTTACTCGACTGGGACTAGCGGGGAGAACACCGGGGAGCTGTTTTTT
CASSYSTGTSGENTGELFF
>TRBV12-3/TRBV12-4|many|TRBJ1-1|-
TGTGCCAGCAGTTTCTCGGGAGGAGGCACTGAAGCTTTCTTT
CASSFSGGGTEAFF
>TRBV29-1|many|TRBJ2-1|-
TGCAGCGTTGTCGGGATAAGCTACAATGAGCAGTTCTTC
CSVVGISYNEQFF
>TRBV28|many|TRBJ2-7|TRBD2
TGTGCCAGCAGTTTATCGGGCCAGGGACGGGGGGTGTTGTACGAGCAGTACTTC
CASSLSGQGRGVLYEQYF
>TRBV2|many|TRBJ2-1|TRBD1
TGTGCCAGCAAGGCCGGGACAGATTACAATGAGCAGTTCTTC
CASKAGTDYNEQFF
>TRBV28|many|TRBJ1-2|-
TGTGCCACCCCTACCTCGGACAGCACTTTTAACTATGGCTACACCTTC
CATPTSDSTFNYGYTF
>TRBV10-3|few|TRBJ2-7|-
TGTGCCATCAGTGATATCGGGGGCTACGAGCAGTACTTC
CAISDIGGYEQYF
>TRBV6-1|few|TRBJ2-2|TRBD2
TGTGCCAGCAGAGTCACCAGCGGGAGTCCCACCGGGGAGCTGTTTTTT
CASRVTSGSPTGELFF
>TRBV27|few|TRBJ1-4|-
TGTGCCAGCAGTTGGGGGGGAGGGTTGGGCGAAAAACTGTTTTTT
CASSWGGGLGEKLFF
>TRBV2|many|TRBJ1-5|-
TGTGCCAGCAGTGGGACACTGAGCAATCAGCCCCAGCATTTT
CASSGTLSNQPQHF
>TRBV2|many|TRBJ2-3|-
TGTGCCAGCATGTTTGGCGGCCCTACAGATACGCAGTATTTT
CASMFGGPTDTQYF
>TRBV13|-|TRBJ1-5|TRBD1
TGTGCCAGCAGCTTAGGCCGACAGGGGGCTTGGCAGCCCCAGCATTTT
CASSLGRQGAWQPQHF
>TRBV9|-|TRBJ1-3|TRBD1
TGTGCCAGCAGTCCAGGACAGGACCCTGGAAACACCATATATTTT
CASSPGQDPGNTIYF
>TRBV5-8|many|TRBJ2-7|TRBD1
TGTGCCAGCATCAGGACAGGGGAGACCTACGAGCAGTACTTC
CASIRTGETYEQYF
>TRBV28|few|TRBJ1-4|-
TGTGCCAGCAGTGTACGGGAAAAACTGTTTTTT
CASSVREKLFF
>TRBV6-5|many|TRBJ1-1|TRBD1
TGTGCCAGCAGTTACTACAGGGGGCAAGGGAACACTGAAGCTTTCTTT
CASSYYRGQGNTEAFF
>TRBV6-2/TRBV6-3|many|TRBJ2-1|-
TGTGCCAGCAGCTCAGGGGTGAATGAGCAGTTCTTC
CASSSGVNEQFF
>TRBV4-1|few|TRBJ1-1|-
TGCGCCAGCAGCCACCAGAACACTGAAGCTTTCTTT
CASSHQNTEAFF
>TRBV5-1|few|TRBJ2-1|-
TGCGCCAGCAACCCTGGGGTTTACAATGAGCAGTTCTTC
CASNPGVYNEQFF
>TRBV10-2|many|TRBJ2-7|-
TGCGCCAGCAGTGACGTGGACCGAGCCTACGAGCAGTACTTC
CASSDVDRAYEQYF
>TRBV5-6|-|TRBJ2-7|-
TGTGCCAGCAGCCCTGGGTCGGTGAAGCAGTACTTC
CASSPGSVKQYF
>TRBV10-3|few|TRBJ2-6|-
TGTGCCATCAGTCCGGGGGCTTCTGGGGCCAACGTCCTGACTTTC
CAISPGASGANVLTF
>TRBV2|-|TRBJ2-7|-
TGTGCCAGCTCACCATACAGGGTGAATACGCCTAGTGGAAAGTACGAGCAGTACTTC
CASSPYRVNTPSGKYEQYF
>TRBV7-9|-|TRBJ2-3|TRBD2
TGTGCCAGCAGGATGGCGGGAGGTATAAGCACAGATACGCAGTATTTT
CASRMAGGISTDTQYF
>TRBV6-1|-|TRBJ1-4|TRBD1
TGTGCCAGCAGCGACGGGACAGCCGTCGAGAAACTGTTTTTT
CASSDGTAVEKLFF
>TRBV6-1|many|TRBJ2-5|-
TGTGCCAGCAAGCGGACCTTACAAGAGACCCAGTACTTC
CASKRTLQETQYF
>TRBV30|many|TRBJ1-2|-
TGTGCCTGGAGTGTAGCCCCCGAGGTGCCCACCTTC
CAWSVAPEVPTF
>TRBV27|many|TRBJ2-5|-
TGTGCCAGCAGTTCCTCTAGGGGACAAGAGACCCAGTACTTC
CASSSSRGQETQYF
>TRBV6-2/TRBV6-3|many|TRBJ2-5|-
TGTGCCAGCAGTTACTACCCCGACCGGGTGCCCCAAGAGACCCAGTACTTC
CASSYYPDRVPQETQYF
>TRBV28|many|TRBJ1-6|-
TGTGCCAGCAGTTTACAAGCAGGGCCCTCTTATAATTCACCCCTCCACTTT
CASSLQAGPSYNSPLHF
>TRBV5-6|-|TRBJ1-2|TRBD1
TGTGCCAGCAGCTGGAGCGGACAGGGAGCTAGTACCTTC
CASSWSGQGASTF
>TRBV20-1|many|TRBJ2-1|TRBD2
TGCAGTGCTAGAGATCCTTGGACTAGCGGCCCTAAGATCTACAATGAGCAGTTCTTC
CSARDPWTSGPKIYNEQFF
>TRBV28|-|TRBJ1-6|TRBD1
TGTGCCAGCAGCTCGCCCTCCGGGACAGGGGTTTCACCCCTCCACTTT
CASSSPSGTGVSPLHF
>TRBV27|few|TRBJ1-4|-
TGTGCCAGCAGCCGATGGGGGGGGGGTGAAAAACTGTTTTTT
CASSRWGGGEKLFF
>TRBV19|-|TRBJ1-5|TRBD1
TGTGCCAGTAGTATGAGTCCTCGACAGGGTAAAGGGGATCAGCCCCAGCATTTT
CASSMSPRQGKGDQPQHF
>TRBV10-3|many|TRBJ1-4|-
TGTGCCACCAGGACAGCCTTTAATGAAAAACTGTTTTTT
CATRTAFNEKLFF
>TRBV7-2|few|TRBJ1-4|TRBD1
TGTGCCAGCAGCTTAGACCTTAGGGCCGGGACAGGCCAATACGGGGCAACTAATGAAAAACTGTTTTTT
CASSLDLRAGTGQYGATNEKLFF
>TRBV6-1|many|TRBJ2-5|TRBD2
TGTGCCAGCAGTACCTCGGGACTAGCGGGAGAGAACCAAGAGACCCAGTACTTC
CASSTSGLAGENQETQYF